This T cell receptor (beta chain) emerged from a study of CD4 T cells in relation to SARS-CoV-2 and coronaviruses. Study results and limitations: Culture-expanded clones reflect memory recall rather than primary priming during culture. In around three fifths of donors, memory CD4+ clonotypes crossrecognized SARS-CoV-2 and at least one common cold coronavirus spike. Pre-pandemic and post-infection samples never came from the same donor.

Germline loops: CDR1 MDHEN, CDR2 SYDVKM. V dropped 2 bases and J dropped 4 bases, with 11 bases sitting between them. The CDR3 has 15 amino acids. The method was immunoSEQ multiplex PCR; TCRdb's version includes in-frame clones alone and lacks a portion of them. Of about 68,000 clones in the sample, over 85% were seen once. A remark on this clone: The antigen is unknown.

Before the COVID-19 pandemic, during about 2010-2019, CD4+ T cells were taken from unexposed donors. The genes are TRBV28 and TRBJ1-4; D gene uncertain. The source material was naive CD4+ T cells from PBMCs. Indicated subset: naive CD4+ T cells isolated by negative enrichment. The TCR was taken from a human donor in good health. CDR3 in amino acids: CASSLRVGDNEKLFF. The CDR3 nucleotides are TGTGCCAGCAGTTTAAGGGTTGGGGATAATGAAAAACTGTTTTTT.